This record looks at one T cell receptor (beta chain) sequence and its context. Its antigen remains unidentified. No much larger clonotype is one base removed from it; base qualities were not supplied. Using the deep immunoSEQ assay, multiplex PCR amplified TCR CDR3 regions from genomic DNA. Genomic DNA extracted from each cell subset was distributed evenly over all wells of several immunoSEQ 96-well plates, and each plate served as one replicate. Each replicate PCR for sorted subsets received about 200 ng genomic DNA, equal to around 32,000 T cell genomes. Purified libraries were quantified with a Qubit 3.0 fluorometer, sized on a Bioanalyzer 2100, and re-quantified with the KAPA Library Quantification kit. Every immunoSEQ 96-well plate was sequenced on a separate single-read 150-cycle Illumina NextSeq 550 flow cell. Per the authors' processing: Because the immunoSEQ output held only junctional sequences and lacked quality scores, the filtering could not match the filtering applied to full-length reads. To assign V/J genes and CDR3, sequences were annotated against IMGT germline references using PyIR, a Python wrapper for IgBLAST v1.9. Reads were filtered out if the reads had weak V/J assignments (E-value above 1e-6), no CDR3, stop codons, out-of-frame junctions, or ambiguous translated residues. A V3J clonotype was defined by an identical inferred V gene, J gene, and CDR3 amino acid sequence. To compute the percentage overlap between repertoires, the number of shared unique clonotypes was divided by the size of the smaller repertoire. Repertoire richness was assessed with RTK rarefaction, the Chao1 estimator, and Recon v2.1 estimates of unobserved clonotypes. OLGA was used to compute generation probabilities for all TCRbeta clonotypes that the gDNA method yielded from four donors. TCRdb retrieved this table from immuneACCESS and kept in-frame rearrangements only. Not all clones are present; in checked studies, unresolved V genes account for under half, and no reason is known for the remainder. V and J calls and clone size come straight from that table; D and trimming were deduced from the DNA. In all, the sample holds approximately 2.5 million clones, and 85% to 95% of those were seen once. Roughly 0.13% of the sample is taken by the ten largest.

Trimming removed 1 base from V and 4 bases from J, leaving 10 bases between the germline ends. The CDR3 spans 14 residues, from the cysteine through the phenylalanine. Solely the CDR3 DNA is kept, with 42 bases framed from the first base. Reading the germline V gene (reference sequence) gives CDR1 LNHDA and CDR2 SQIVND. These data belong to a study of shared clonotypes between healthy human individuals (dated by TCRdb to between 2020 and 2021). In the study overall: A few men and two women, aged 18 to 49 years, made up the cohort. For each donor, three plates each were used for CD4 naive and CD4 memory, two plates were used for CD8 naive, and one plate was used for CD8 memory. To estimate repertoire size and how much clonotypes are shared between individuals, the study performed deep sequencing of blood TCR repertoires from roughly five healthy adults. To increase sequencing depth and limit assay-specific biases, different laboratories used diverse techniques to prepare libraries and sequence TCR repertoires. Leukapheresis yielded between about 0.94 and 8.9 billion PBMCs per donor.

The donors were healthy, HIV-negative adults who had no recently reported acute infections or vaccinations. Every donor was a Caucasian adult residing in Nashville, Tennessee, USA. CD4+ T cells were enriched by magnetic negative selection; naive cells were then positively selected on CD45RA, and the negative fraction formed the memory subset. Blood was obtained by leukapheresis, after which PBMCs were separated by Ficoll-Histopaque density gradient centrifugation and cryopreserved in liquid nitrogen vapor phase. Analytical flow cytometry was used to check the purity and quantity of every magnetically sorted T cell population. Genomic DNA was isolated from every sorted fraction and measured by UV absorbance on a Nanodrop 2000c. The research as a whole found: Pairwise subsampling indicated that sequencing depth was expected to affect the degree of clonotype sharing among donors. Rarefaction of sorted-subset datasets indicated incomplete sequencing despite the large sequencing depth. Sampling was limited to blood, and TCR repertoires in tissue likely differ from TCR repertoires in blood. Compared with non-shared clonotypes, the clonotypes found in all four sorted-subset donors had higher generation probabilities. The small number of donors limited the genetic and exposure-history diversity represented. When several donors were compared, the shared fraction of clonotypes was 5% to 6.5% for naive CD4, over 3% for naive CD8, 2% to 2.5% for memory CD4, and around 0.37% for memory CD8. Naive subsets generally had larger estimated clonotype richness than memory subsets did.

The receptor comes from a man aged 18 to 30 in good health. Recombination linked TRBV19 to TRBJ1-1; the D gene identity is not certain. Sequencing was done on a sample of naive CD4+ T cells sorted from blood. Interpreted using the paper, the cell subset or site label stands for: CD45RA+ positively selected. The DNA sequence reads TGTGCCAGTAGTATAGGAACCCTAGGCACTGAAGCTTTCTTT. Its product reads: CASSIGTLGTEAFF.